The clone carrying this TCR beta chain appeared many times. Its specificity is unknown. The data were taken from a study of identical twins. Notes on the study in general: Cross-sectional statistics, not tracking of the same donors, supported the conclusions. The study found that models underestimated out-of-frame TCR alpha sharing in monozygotic twins.

The CDR3 extends over 15 amino acids. Germline trimming cut 2 bases from V and 7 bases from J; bases unmatched to any gene: 9. TCRdb re-called the 5' RACE reads through MiXCR, storing one row per CDR3 protein. The sample lists 240,000 or so distinct CDR3 sequences; roughly 10% were seen once. The source is a man aged 50-60 years in good health. The material sequenced was memory T cells sorted from blood. This sequence joins TRBV12-3 or TRBV12-4 and TRBJ2-7, with TRBD1 matching over 9 bases. CDR3 bases: TGTGCCAGCAGTTTATGGCGACAGGGGGGGATTGAGCAGTACTTC. It is translated as CASSLWRQGGIEQYF.